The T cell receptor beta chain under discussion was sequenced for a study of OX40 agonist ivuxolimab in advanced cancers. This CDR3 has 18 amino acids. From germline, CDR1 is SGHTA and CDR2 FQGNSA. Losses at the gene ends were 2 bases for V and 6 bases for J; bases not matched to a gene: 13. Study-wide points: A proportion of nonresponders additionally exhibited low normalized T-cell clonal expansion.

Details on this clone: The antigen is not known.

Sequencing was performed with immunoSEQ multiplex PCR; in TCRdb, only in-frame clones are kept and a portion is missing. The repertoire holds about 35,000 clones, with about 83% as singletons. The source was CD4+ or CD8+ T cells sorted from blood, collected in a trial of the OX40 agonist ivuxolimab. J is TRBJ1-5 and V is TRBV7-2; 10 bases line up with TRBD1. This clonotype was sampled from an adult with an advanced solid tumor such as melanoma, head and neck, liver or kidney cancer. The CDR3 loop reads CASSLRGTGEGFGQPQHF. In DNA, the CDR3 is TGTGCCAGCAGCTTACGCGGGACAGGGGAGGGGTTTGGTCAGCCCCAGCATTTT. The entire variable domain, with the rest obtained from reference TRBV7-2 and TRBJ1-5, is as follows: GAGVSQSPSNKVTEKGKDVELRCDPISGHTALYWYRQSLGQGLEFLIYFQGNSAPDKSGLPSDRFSAERTGGSVSTLTIQRTQQEDSAVYLCASSLRGTGEGFGQPQHFGDGTRLSIL.